This T cell receptor (beta chain) was captured by sequencing in a study of CD8 T cells in ankylosing spondylitis. With molecular barcodes, quantitative 5'-RACE was used to make the TCR beta libraries. Using its own MiXCR run on the 5' RACE reads, TCRdb lists one record per CDR3 protein. The table includes around 540,000 distinct CDR3 sequences, roughly 12% detected once. As to this clonotype: Its antigen remains unknown.

Study-wide results and limits: There was a TCR beta motif, made of several highly homologous variants, that appeared characteristic of ankylosing spondylitis blood. Some motif variants were previously reported in reactive arthritis synovial fluid and blood.

V lost 6 bases, J lost 5 bases, and 17 bases lay in between. This CDR3 has 15 residues. The V gene's germline CDR1 is ENHRY and CDR2 SYGVKD. This clonotype was obtained from a male donor with ankylosing spondylitis. Material for sequencing was blood, either unsorted or a sorted T cell fraction (not recorded which). J is TRBJ2-1 and V is TRBV10-3; the D gene is possibly TRBD2 (6 bases). The CDR3 coding sequence is TGTGCCATCAGCGTGGGCGGGAAAGTTAACAATGAGCAGTTCTTC. Translating gives CAISVGGKVNNEQFF.